This T cell receptor beta chain is from a study of T cells in localized non-small cell lung cancer (dated by TCRdb to about 2020). In the study overall: The study examined T cell repertoires in hundreds of patients with early-stage NSCLC and compared tumors with uninvolved tumor-adjacent lungs. Of the NSCLC patients, 120 to 150 were male and about a hundred were female, and the mean age was roughly 61 years. The cohort comprised approximately 240 treatment-naïve NSCLC patients with resected, localized lung tumors.

Including the terminal cysteine and phenylalanine, the CDR3 comprises 13 residues. This entry keeps only the CDR3 DNA: 39 bases, framed from base 1. Taken from the germline V gene, the CDR1 and CDR2 loops are KGHSY and FQNENV. V is shortened by 2 bases, J by 2 bases, and the region joining them spans 6 bases. At diagnosis, tumor, uninvolved tumor-adjacent lung and peripheral blood were collected and then preserved as a mix of FFPE and fresh-frozen material. For TCR repertoire profiling, blood samples were analyzed as peripheral blood mononuclear cells. Study-wide findings and limitations: Of the top 100 tumor clones, a median of roughly 60 were detected in paired uninvolved adjacent lung; some 28 were also among that lung's top 100. Because multi-region tumor sequencing was not done, intratumor heterogeneity could not be ruled out. Uninvolved tumor-adjacent lung showed the highest T cell clonality, higher than tumor, which suggests more focused antigenic responses in the uninvolved tumor-adjacent lung. Because the study design was exploratory, TCR variables were selected using unadjusted p-values without false-discovery rate correction. Higher T cell density in blood was associated with longer overall survival, whereas higher clonality in adjacent lung was associated with shorter survival.

On this clone: What this receptor recognizes is not known. No much larger clonotype is one base removed from it; base qualities were not supplied.

The immunoSEQ Assay was used to sequence TCR beta CDR3 regions from DNA. Under the source paper's analysis protocol: T cell density was computed as TCR beta template counts normalized to usable DNA estimated by amplifying housekeeping genes. Using the preseqR package, richness was estimated by extrapolating to 120,000 templates for tissue samples and 400,000 templates for PBMC samples. Clonality was taken to be one minus Pielou's evenness. Differential abundance testing on productive amino-acid clonotypes, with a minimum total count of 5 and an alpha of 0.1, was used to identify tissue-enriched TCRs. The Jaccard Index and the Morisita Overlap Index were used to measure repertoire overlap between compartments. TCR beta CDR3s were clustered by GLIPH together with public tetramer-defined viral CDR3s, and at least three viral sequences plus V-gene enrichment were required for viral motifs. Held by TCRdb, this immuneACCESS table contains in-frame sequences only and omits some clones. Under half of the omission traces to an unresolved V gene where checked; the cause of the rest is unknown. V, J and clone size reflect that table, while D and trimming were determined from the DNA. This sample holds tens of thousands of clones; 88% were observed only once. About 20% of the sample comes from the top ten.

This sample comprised peripheral blood, obtained before any cancer treatment. The rearrangement combines TRBV16 with TRBJ1-2, with the D gene uncertain. The TCR sequence derives from a woman aged 35-75 years with stage I squamous cell lung carcinoma. The nucleotides read TGTGCCAGCAGCCAAGCAGGAAACTATGGCTACACCTTC. It codes for CASSQAGNYGYTF.